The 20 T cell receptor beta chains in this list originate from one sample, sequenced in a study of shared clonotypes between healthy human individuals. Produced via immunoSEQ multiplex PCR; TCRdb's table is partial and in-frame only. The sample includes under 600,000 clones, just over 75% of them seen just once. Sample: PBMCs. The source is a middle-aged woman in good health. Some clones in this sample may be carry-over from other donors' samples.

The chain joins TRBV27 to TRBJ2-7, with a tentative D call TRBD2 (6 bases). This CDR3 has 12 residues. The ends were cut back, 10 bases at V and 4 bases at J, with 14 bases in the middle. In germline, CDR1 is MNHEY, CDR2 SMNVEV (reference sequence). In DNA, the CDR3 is TGTGCCAACCGGACGGGAGTGTACGAGCAGTACTTC. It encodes CANRTGVYEQYF.

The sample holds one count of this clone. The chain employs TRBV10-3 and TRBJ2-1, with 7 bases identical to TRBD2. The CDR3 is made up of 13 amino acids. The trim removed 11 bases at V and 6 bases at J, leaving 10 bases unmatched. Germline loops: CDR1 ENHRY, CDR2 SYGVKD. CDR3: CASTGRIGNEQFF. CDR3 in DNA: TGTGCCTCAACCGGGAGGATCGGCAATGAGCAGTTCTTC.

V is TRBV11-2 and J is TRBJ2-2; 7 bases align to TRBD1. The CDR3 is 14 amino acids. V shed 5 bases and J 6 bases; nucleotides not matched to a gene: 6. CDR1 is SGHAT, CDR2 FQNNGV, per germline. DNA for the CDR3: TGTGCCAGCAGCCTGACAGGGTTGGCCGGGGAGCTGTTTTTT. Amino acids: CASSLTGLAGELFF.

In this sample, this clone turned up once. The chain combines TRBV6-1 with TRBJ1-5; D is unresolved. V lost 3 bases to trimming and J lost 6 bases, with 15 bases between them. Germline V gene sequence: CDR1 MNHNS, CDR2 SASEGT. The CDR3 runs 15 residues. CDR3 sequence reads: CASSDLSSEGQPQHF. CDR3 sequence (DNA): TGTGCCAGCAGTGATCTCTCAAGCGAAGGTCAGCCCCAGCATTTT.

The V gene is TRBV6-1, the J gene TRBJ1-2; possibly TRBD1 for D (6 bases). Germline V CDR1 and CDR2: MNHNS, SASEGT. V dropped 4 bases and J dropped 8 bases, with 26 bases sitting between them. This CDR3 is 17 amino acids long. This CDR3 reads CASSAHWTTGQQRGYTF. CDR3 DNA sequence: TGTGCCAGCAGTGCACACTGGACCACAGGGCAGCAACGCGGCTACACCTTC.

The CDR3 sequence is CASSYRYPNTGELFF. CDR3 in DNA: TGTGCCAGCAGCTACAGATATCCGAACACCGGGGAGCTGTTTTTT. This chain joins TRBV11-2 and TRBJ2-2; D is undetermined. Looked up from germline, CDR1 is SGHAT and CDR2 is FQNNGV. The length of the CDR3 is 15 residues. Trimming took 4 bases from V and 0 from J, leaving 9 bases between them.

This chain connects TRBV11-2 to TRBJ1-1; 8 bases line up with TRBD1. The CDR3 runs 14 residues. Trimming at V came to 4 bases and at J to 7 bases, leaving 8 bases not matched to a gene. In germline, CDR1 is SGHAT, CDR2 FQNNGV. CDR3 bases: TGTGCCAGCAGCTCGCTAATTGGACAGGGTGAAGCTTTCTTT. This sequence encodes CASSSLIGQGEAFF. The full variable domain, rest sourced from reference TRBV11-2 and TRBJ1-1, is EAGVAQSPRYKIIEKRQSVAFWCNPISGHATLYWYQQILGQGPKLLIQFQNNGVVDDSQLPKDRFSAERLKGVDSTLKIQPAKLEDSAVYLCASSSLIGQGEAFFGQGTRLTVV.

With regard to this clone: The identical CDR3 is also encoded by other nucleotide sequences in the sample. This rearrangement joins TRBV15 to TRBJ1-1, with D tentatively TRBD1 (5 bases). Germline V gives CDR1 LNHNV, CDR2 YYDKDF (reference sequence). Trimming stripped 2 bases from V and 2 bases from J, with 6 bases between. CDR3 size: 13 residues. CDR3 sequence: CATSRTGNTEAFF. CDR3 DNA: TGTGCCACCAGCAGAACAGGAAACACTGAAGCTTTCTTT.

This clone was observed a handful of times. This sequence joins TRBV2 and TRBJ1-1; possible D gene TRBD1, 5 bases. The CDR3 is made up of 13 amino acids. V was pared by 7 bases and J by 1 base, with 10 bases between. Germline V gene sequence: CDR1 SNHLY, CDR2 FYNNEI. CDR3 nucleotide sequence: TGTGCCAGCATGATTGGGGGGAACACTGAAGCTTTCTTT. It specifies CASMIGGNTEAFF.

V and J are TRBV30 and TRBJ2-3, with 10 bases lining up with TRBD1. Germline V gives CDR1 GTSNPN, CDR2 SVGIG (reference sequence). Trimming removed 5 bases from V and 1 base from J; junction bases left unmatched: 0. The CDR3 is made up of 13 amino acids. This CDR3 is CAWGTGGTDTQYF. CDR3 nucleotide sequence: TGTGCCTGGGGGACAGGGGGCACAGATACGCAGTATTTT.

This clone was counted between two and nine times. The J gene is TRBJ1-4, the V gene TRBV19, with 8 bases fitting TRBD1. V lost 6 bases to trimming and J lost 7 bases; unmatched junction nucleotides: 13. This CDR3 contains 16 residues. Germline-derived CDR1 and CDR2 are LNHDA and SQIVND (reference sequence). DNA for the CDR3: TGTGCCAGTAGCCTCCGTTTGCGGACAGGGTCTGAAAAACTGTTTTTT. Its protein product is CASSLRLRTGSEKLFF.

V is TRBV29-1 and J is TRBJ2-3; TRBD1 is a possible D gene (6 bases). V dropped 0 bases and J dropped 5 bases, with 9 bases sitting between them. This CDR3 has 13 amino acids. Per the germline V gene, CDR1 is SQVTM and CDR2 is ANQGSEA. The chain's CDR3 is CSVEEGAKDTQYF. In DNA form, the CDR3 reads TGCAGCGTTGAAGAGGGGGCCAAAGATACGCAGTATTTT.

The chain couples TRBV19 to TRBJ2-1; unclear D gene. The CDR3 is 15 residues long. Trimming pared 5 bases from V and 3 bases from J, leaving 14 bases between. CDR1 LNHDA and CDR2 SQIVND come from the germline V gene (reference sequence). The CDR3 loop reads CASSPRLGGYNEQFF. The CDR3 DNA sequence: TGTGCCAGTAGTCCGCGCTTGGGCGGCTACAATGAGCAGTTCTTC.

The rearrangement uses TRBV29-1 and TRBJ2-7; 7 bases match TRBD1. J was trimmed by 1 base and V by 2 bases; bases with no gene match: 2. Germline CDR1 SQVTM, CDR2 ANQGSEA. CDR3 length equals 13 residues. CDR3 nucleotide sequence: TGCAGCGTTGAAACAGGGGCGTCCTACGAGCAGTACTTC. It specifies CSVETGASYEQYF.

CDR3 residues: CASSIDRQGNQPQHF. DNA of the CDR3: TGTGCCAGTAGTATAGATCGGCAGGGCAATCAGCCCCAGCATTTT. V gene TRBV19 combines with J gene TRBJ1-5; D gene ambiguous. Trimming left V 0 bases short and J 2 bases short, with 8 bases between. The germline V gene encodes CDR1 LNHDA and CDR2 SQIVND (reference sequence). The length of the CDR3 is 15 residues.

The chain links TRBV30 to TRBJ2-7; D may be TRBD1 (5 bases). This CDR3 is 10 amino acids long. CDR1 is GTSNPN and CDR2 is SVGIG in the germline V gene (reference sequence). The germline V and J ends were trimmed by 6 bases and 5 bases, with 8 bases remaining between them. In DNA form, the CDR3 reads TGTGCCTGTGACAGTAACGAGCAGTACTTC. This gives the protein CACDSNEQYF.

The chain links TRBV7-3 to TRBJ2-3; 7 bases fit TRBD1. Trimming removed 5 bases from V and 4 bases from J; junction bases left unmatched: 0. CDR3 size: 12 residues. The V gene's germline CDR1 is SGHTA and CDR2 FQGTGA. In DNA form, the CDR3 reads TGTGCCAGCAGCACAGGGGCAGATACGCAGTATTTT. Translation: CASSTGADTQYF.

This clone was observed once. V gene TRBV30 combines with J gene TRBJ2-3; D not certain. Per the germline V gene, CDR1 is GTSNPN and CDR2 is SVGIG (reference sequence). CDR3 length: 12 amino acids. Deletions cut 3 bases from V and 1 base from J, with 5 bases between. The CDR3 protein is CAWRDRTDTQYF. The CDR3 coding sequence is TGTGCCTGGAGGGACCGCACAGATACGCAGTATTTT.

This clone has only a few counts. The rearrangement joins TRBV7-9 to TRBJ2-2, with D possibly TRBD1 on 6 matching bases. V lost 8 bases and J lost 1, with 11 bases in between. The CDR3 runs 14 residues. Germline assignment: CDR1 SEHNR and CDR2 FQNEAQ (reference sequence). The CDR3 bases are TGTGCCAGCCCAGCCAGGGGGAACACCGGGGAGCTGTTTTTT. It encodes CASPARGNTGELFF.

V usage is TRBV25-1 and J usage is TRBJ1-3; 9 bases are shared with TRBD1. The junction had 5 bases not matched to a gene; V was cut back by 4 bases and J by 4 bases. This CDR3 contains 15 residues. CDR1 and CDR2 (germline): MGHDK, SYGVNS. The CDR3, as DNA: TGTGCCAGCAGTGGGTACAGGGGGCAAGGAAACACCATATATTTT. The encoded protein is CASSGYRGQGNTIYF.